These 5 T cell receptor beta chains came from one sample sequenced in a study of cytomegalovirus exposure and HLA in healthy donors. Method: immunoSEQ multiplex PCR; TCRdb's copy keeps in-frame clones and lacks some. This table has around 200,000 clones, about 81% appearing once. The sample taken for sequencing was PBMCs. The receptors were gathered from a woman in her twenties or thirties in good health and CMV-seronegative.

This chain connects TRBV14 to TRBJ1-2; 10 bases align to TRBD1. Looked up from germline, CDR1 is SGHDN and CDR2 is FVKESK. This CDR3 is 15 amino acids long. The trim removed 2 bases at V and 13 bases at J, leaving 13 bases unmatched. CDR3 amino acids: CASSQTIRGQGPVTF. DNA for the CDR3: TGTGCCAGCAGCCAAACTATTCGGGGACAGGGGCCGGTCACCTTC. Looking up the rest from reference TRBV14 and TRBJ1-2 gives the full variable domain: EAGVTQFPSHSVIEKGQTVTLRCDPISGHDNLYWYRRVMGKEIKFLLHFVKESKQDESGMPNNRFLAERTGGTYSTLKVQPAELEDSGVYFCASSQTIRGQGPVTFGSGTRLTVV.

For the CDR3, the DNA is TGTGCCAGCAGCGGCGTTGGGGCGAACACTGAAGCTTTCTTT. The encoded protein is CASSGVGANTEAFF. The genes are TRBV6-1 and TRBJ1-1; D might be TRBD1 (5 bases). Germline CDR1 MNHNS, CDR2 SASEGT. The CDR3 is 14 residues long. The V gene lost 6 bases and the J gene lost 1 base, with 12 bases spanning the gap.

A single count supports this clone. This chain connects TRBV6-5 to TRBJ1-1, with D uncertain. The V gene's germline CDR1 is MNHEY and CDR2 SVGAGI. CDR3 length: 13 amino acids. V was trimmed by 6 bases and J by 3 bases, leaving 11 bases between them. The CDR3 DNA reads TGTGCCAGCAGGTCTGACGGGTACACTGAAGCTTTCTTT. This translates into CASRSDGYTEAFF.

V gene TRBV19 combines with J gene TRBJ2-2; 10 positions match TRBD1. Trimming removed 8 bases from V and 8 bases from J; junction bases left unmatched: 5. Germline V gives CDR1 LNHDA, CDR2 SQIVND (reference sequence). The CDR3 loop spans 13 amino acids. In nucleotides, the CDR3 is TGTGCCAGTTGGACAGGGGGGCTAGGGGAGCTGTTTTTT. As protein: CASWTGGLGELFF. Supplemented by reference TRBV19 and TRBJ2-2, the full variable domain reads DGGITQSPKYLFRKEGQNVTLSCEQNLNHDAMYWYRQDPGQGLRLIYYSQIVNDFQKGDIAEGYSVSREKKESFPLTVTSAQKNPTAFYLCASWTGGLGELFFGEGSRLTVL.

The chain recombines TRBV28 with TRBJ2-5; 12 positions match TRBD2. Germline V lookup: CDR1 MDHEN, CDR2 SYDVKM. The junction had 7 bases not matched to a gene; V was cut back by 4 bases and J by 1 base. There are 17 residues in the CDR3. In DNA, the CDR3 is TGTGCCAGCAGTTGGACTAGCGGGGACCGCCTCCAAGAGACCCAGTACTTC. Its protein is CASSWTSGDRLQETQYF.